This T cell receptor beta chain was recorded in a study of beta chain features in type 1 diabetes (dated 2018 in TCRdb). Turning to the overall study: Mean age, gender distribution, total cell number and subset yield were not different between patients and healthy donors. A total of under 120,000,000 sorted cells were examined across all samples, and RNA yield correlated strongly with the number of cells per subset. The study compared TCRB repertoires of sorted circulating CD4+ T cell subsets between recently diagnosed type 1 diabetes patients and matched healthy donors. Naive and central memory subsets were obtained from all 30 or so donors, but regulatory and stem cell-like memory subsets were isolated from only 8 patients and about eight healthy donors. Results the study describes overall, beyond this receptor: Naive, central memory and regulatory TCRB repertoires appeared to be more alike among patients than among healthy donors. PCR may preferentially amplify shorter templates, but because patient and control samples were amplified and corrected together, any resulting skew would affect both groups equally. Fewer insertions and more nucleotide deletions at VDJ recombination sites were observed in patients with type 1 diabetes, implying thymic rearrangement abnormalities. Because the HLA sub-analyses included only small numbers of individuals, any influence of HLA type on TCRB rearrangement was left unresolved. Because cDNA was sequenced instead of genomic DNA, highly expressing activated cells could be over-represented, though the groups showed no difference in activation or CD3 levels. In all four CD4+ subsets, TCRB CDR3 length was moderately but significantly shorter in type 1 diabetes patients.

The entire isolated RNA was reverse transcribed using the High Capacity cDNA Reverse Transcription Kit, and thus expressed TCRB transcripts were sequenced. Deep immunoSEQ sequencing was performed on naive, central memory and regulatory T cell samples, with an average of around 3.5 million total reads per sample. After sorted cells were lysed in RLT buffer, RNA was extracted with DNase-treated RNeasy Micro or Mini kits, with the choice depending on cell number. To prevent cross-contamination, every cell subset was processed on its own, while patient and healthy donor samples were processed together. The immunoSEQ multiplex PCR was used to amplify TCRB sequences from cDNA, generating 87-bp fragments that spanned the CDR3 region. The amplicons were sequenced using the Illumina HiSeq platform. The source study handled its data this way. Synthetic template baselines were used to correct PCR bias computationally, reads within Hamming distance 2 were collapsed together, and singletons that could not be merged were discarded. Reads were aligned against IMGT so that V, D and J genes, CDR3 length and insertions or deletions at six rearrangement sites could be assigned. Within each subset, clonotype counts were normalized to the number of sorted cells before true diversity and Gini coefficients were calculated with the tcR R package. The overlap coefficient, calculated on TCRB nucleotide sequences, was used to measure repertoire sharing. Out-of-frame TCRB sequences from naive cells were analyzed as a proxy for the pre-selection repertoire. The table was pulled from immuneACCESS by TCRdb, which kept in-frame rearrangements only. Such tables lose some clones; where checked, under half of the loss comes from unresolved V genes, and the rest has no known cause. That table is the source of V, J and clone size, and D and trimming were worked out from the DNA. The sample includes about 250,000 clones, with roughly an eighth observed a single time. The ten largest make up 0.026% of the sample.

The CDR3 measures 13 amino acids from cysteine to phenylalanine. The kept DNA is CDR3 alone, 39 bases in frame from the first base. CDR1 and CDR2 (SGHDN, FVKESK) derive from the germline V gene. Germline trimming: 8 bases from V, 8 bases from J; junction bases outside gene matches: 7. Each donor gave one peripheral blood draw, roughly 110 mL on average, collected into heparinised tubes. A BD FACSAria II was used to sort naive, central memory, regulatory and stem cell-like memory CD4+ T cells with a panel that included CD45RO, CCR7, CD25, CD127, CD95 and CD27. Purity was above 98% for every sorted population. PBMCs were isolated immediately by Lymphoprep density gradient centrifugation and stained directly without culture. Samples were stained and sorted in pairs, with one healthy donor and one patient per experiment, so that batch effects were minimized. There are a few counts of this clone. The specificity of this receptor is unknown. No base quality values were provided; no much bigger clone lies one nucleotide off.

The chain employs TRBV14 and TRBJ2-1; 9 of the junction bases match TRBD2. This receptor was identified in a woman aged 40 to 50 in good health. The specimen sequenced was naive CD4+ T cells from blood. What the cell subset or site label conveys for this sample: true naive CD4+ T cells. The nucleotide sequence is given as TGTGCCAGCGCGGGGGGGGCTACGTATGAGCAGTTCTTC. This encodes CASAGGATYEQFF.